This TCR beta chain was profiled in a study of T cells after yellow fever vaccination. General observations from the study: Abundant bulk-derived clonotypes could contaminate FACS-sorted repertoires.

The CDR3 is 15 residues long. One entry per CDR3 protein results from TCRdb running MiXCR on the 5' RACE reads. The table shows about 400,000 distinct CDR3 sequences, with roughly 6.2% occurring only once. As to this clonotype: Its antigen is not identified. At one end the junction does not follow the germline gene, possibly because of a read error.

The TCR originated in a man aged 25 to 45 who received the YFV17D yellow fever vaccine. J is TRBJ2-1 and V is TRBV12-3 or TRBV12-4; 7 positions agree with TRBD2. Sequencing was performed on PBMCs, taken 5 days after the yellow fever booster vaccination. The CDR3 sequence is CASSFGGSVYNEQFF. Here the CDR3 DNA reads TGCGCCAGCAGTTTTGGCGGGAGTGTCTACAATGAGCAGTTCTTC.